The T cell receptor (beta chain) under discussion was sequenced for a study of monozygotic twins with inflammatory bowel disease. Concerning this clonotype itself: Antigen unknown.

Blood samples, whole and unsorted for T cells, yielded the isolated total RNA. Incorporation of UMIs carrying a 6-nucleotide sample barcode was performed by template switching. TCRdb re-called the 5' RACE reads, yielding one record per CDR3 amino acid sequence without DNA. Here the sample table reports 110,000 to 150,000 distinct CDR3 sequences. Study results and limitations: For IBD patients, clonotypes shared with others were fewer than for healthy twins, especially with disease activity.

The clonotype comes from a human donor with ulcerative colitis or Crohn's disease, or a healthy co-twin of an affected twin (not recorded which). Sequencing was done on a sample of blood.

CDR3 amino acids: CASSNSNQPQHF. The chain employs TRBV6-2 or TRBV6-3 and TRBJ1-5. This CDR3 has 12 residues. From germline, CDR1 is MNHEY and CDR2 SVGEGT.